The T cell receptor (beta chain) described here comes from a study of blood T cell repertoires in COVID-19. This CDR3 region has 13 residues. In germline, CDR1 is MNHEY, CDR2 SMNVEV (reference sequence). Trimming took off 5 bases at V and 0 bases at J, with 5 bases between the two ends. Sequencing used immunoSEQ multiplex PCR; TCRdb keeps in-frame clones, though not all of them. The sample holds more than 100,000 clones, roughly 83% seen once. This chain connects TRBV27 to TRBJ1-5; D gene uncertain. This TCR was sampled from a man aged 55 to 70 with acute or convalescent COVID-19. What was sequenced was peripheral blood. The CDR3: CASSPSSNQPQHF. The CDR3 DNA is TGTGCCAGCAGTCCCTCTAGCAATCAGCCCCAGCATTTT.